Sequencing of this T cell receptor (beta chain) was carried out in a study of T cell responses to AZD1222 COVID-19 vaccine. General observations from the study: Unmutated variant regions reportedly attract nearly half of all spike-specific TCRs.

V lost 4 bases and J lost 6, with 15 bases in between. The CDR3 consists of 14 residues. Per the germline V gene, CDR1 is LNHDA and CDR2 is SQIVND (reference sequence). As to this clone: The antigen is not known.

Only in-frame clones appear in the TCRdb table, and some are missing; sequencing was by immunoSEQ multiplex PCR. The sample has 140,000 or so clones, around 84% seen once. The source of this sequence is an adult who received the AZD1222 COVID-19 vaccine. The J gene is TRBJ1-1, the V gene TRBV19; weak D call: TRBD1 (5 bases). The material was peripheral blood, obtained 28 days after the second AZD1222 dose. The DNA for the CDR3 is TGTGCCAGTAGTACCGGGCAGGGCCCCCCTGAAGCTTTCTTT. Encoded protein: CASSTGQGPPEAFF.